One sample yielded the 26 T cell receptor beta chains listed below, sequenced in a study of CD8+ T cells in alopecia areata. Extracted from the samples, RNA was reverse transcribed into cDNA to serve as the sequencing template. Some clones are missing from TCRdb's copy, which holds only in-frame ones; the method was immunoSEQ multiplex PCR. The sample holds about 200,000 clones; approximately 60% are singletons and the top ten take roughly 5.3%. Sequencing was done on a sample of CD8+ T cells sorted from blood. The source is a human donor in good health.

This chain links TRBV19 with TRBJ2-7; 9 bases line up with TRBD1. The CDR3 runs 14 residues. The V gene end was trimmed by 4 bases and the J gene end by 1 base; junction bases not matched to a gene: 2. Germline V gene lookup returns CDR1 LNHDA and CDR2 SQIVND (reference sequence). CDR3 DNA: TGTGCCAGTAGTACCGGGACAGGGTCCTACGAGCAGTACTTC. Translation: CASSTGTGSYEQYF.

This rearrangement joins TRBV6-5 to TRBJ1-1, with D possibly being TRBD1 (5 bases). V lost 7 bases to trimming and J lost 1 base, with 10 bases between them. This CDR3 comprises 13 residues. Germline CDR1 reads MNHEY; CDR2 reads SVGAGI. CDR3 residues: CASNSDRNTEAFF. CDR3 DNA sequence: TGTGCCAGCAACTCCGACAGGAACACTGAAGCTTTCTTT.

This chain uses TRBV27 with TRBJ1-1; weak D call: TRBD1 (6 bases). CDR1 is MNHEY and CDR2 is SMNVEV in the germline V gene (reference sequence). Trimming shortened V by 5 bases and J by 1 base, and 17 bases separated the two germline ends. The CDR3 has 16 residues. The CDR3 reads CASSPPLDRANTEAFF. The CDR3 bases are TGTGCCAGCAGTCCACCCCTGGACAGAGCGAACACTGAAGCTTTCTTT.

The rearrangement joins TRBV6-1 to TRBJ2-5, with a tentative D call TRBD2 (5 bases). The CDR3 spans 15 residues. Trimming left V 2 bases short and J 5 bases short, with 15 bases between. Germline CDR1 is MNHNS and CDR2 is SASEGT. The CDR3 sequence is CASSERVQTGETQYF. CDR3 DNA sequence: TGTGCCAGCAGTGAACGGGTCCAAACGGGGGAGACCCAGTACTTC.

The rearrangement joins TRBV29-1 to TRBJ2-7; no clear D. The CDR3 extends over 13 amino acids. CDR1 is SQVTM and CDR2 is ANQGSEA in the germline V gene. The V and J ends lost 0 bases and 6 bases respectively, with 12 bases between them. This CDR3 reads CSVEDFPAGEQYF. CDR3 in DNA: TGCAGCGTTGAAGATTTCCCCGCAGGCGAGCAGTACTTC.

The gene calls are TRBV4-1 and TRBJ2-7; no reliable D call. CDR1 and CDR2 (germline): MGHRA, YSYEKL. The length of the CDR3 is 14 residues. Trimming left V 1 base short and J 1 base short, with 8 bases between. The CDR3 spells CASSQAPGSYEQYF. The CDR3 DNA reads as TGCGCCAGCAGCCAAGCACCCGGGTCCTACGAGCAGTACTTC.

The chain couples TRBV19 to TRBJ1-2, with 7 bases fitting TRBD1. The CDR3 contains 14 residues. Germline V gives CDR1 LNHDA, CDR2 SQIVND (reference sequence). The V gene end was trimmed by 5 bases and the J gene end by 0 bases; junction bases not matched to a gene: 3. CDR3 protein: CASSGTVTNYGYTF. DNA for the CDR3: TGTGCCAGTAGTGGGACAGTAACTAACTATGGCTACACCTTC.

V is TRBV29-1 and J is TRBJ2-7, with D maybe TRBD1 (6 bases). The germline V gene has CDR1 SQVTM and CDR2 ANQGSEA. Trimming took off 4 bases at V and 5 bases at J, with 21 bases between the two ends. The CDR3 has 15 residues. The CDR3 here is CSVGGLEKGVDEQYF. The CDR3 nucleotides read TGCAGCGTTGGGGGTCTGGAGAAGGGGGTCGACGAGCAGTACTTC.

This clone has only a few counts. This chain uses TRBV4-2 with TRBJ2-1; 11 nucleotides agree with TRBD2. Trimming at V came to 4 bases and at J to 4 bases, leaving 3 bases not matched to a gene. The CDR3 totals 15 residues. Germline V gene sequence: CDR1 LGHNA, CDR2 YNFKEQ. The CDR3 sequence: CASSRGTSGYNEQFF. Written as DNA, the CDR3 is TGTGCCAGCAGCCGGGGGACTAGCGGATACAATGAGCAGTTCTTC.

This chain connects TRBV19 to TRBJ1-2; D is unclear. Trimming cost V 5 bases and J 0 bases, with 7 bases left between them. Germline V gene data show CDR1 as LNHDA and CDR2 as SQIVND (reference sequence). The CDR3 runs 13 residues. CDR3 nucleotides: TGTGCCAGTAGTCCGACCCCTAACTATGGCTACACCTTC. This codes for CASSPTPNYGYTF. The variable domain in full, with the rest retrieved from reference TRBV19 and TRBJ1-2, is DGGITQSPKYLFRKEGQNVTLSCEQNLNHDAMYWYRQDPGQGLRLIYYSQIVNDFQKGDIAEGYSVSREKKESFPLTVTSAQKNPTAFYLCASSPTPNYGYTFGSGTRLTVV.

This clone was picked up a small number of times. This sequence joins TRBV14 and TRBJ2-5; possible D gene TRBD2, 7 bases. Germline V CDR1 and CDR2: SGHDN, FVKESK. Trimming left V 5 bases short and J 2 bases short, with 15 bases between. The CDR3 loop spans 15 amino acids. The CDR3 loop is CASSANRGAQETQYF. CDR3 nucleotides: TGTGCCAGCAGCGCGAACCGGGGGGCACAAGAGACCCAGTACTTC.

With regard to this clone: Compared with germline, one end of the junction differs, possibly owing to a read error. The rearrangement uses TRBV13 and TRBJ2-5; the D is unclear. Germline V gene lookup returns CDR1 PRHDT and CDR2 FYEKMQ (reference sequence). The CDR3 has 14 residues. The CDR3 reads CASSQVQGRETQYF. The CDR3 region has the DNA TGCGCCAGCAGCCAAGTTCAAGGTCGAGAGACCCAGTACTTC.

V and J are TRBV6-5 and TRBJ2-4; D remains unclear. Germline-derived CDR1 and CDR2 are MNHEY and SVGAGI. The ends were cut back, 3 bases at V and 0 bases at J, with 6 bases in the middle. There are 14 residues in the CDR3. The CDR3 here is CASSYSGAKNIQYF. The CDR3 DNA follows: TGTGCCAGCAGTTATAGTGGAGCCAAAAACATTCAGTACTTC.

This chain uses TRBV6-5 with TRBJ1-1; tentative D call: TRBD1 (6 bases). Trimming pared 2 bases from V and 4 bases from J, leaving 14 bases between. CDR3 size: 15 residues. The germline V gene encodes CDR1 MNHEY and CDR2 SVGAGI. The CDR3 DNA reads as TGTGCCAGCAGTTACGGGGGAGGAGGGGGCACTGAAGCTTTCTTT. This encodes CASSYGGGGGTEAFF.

V gene TRBV4-2 combines with J gene TRBJ2-2, with unresolved D. Looked up from germline, CDR1 is LGHNA and CDR2 is YNFKEQ. The CDR3 is 15 residues long. Trimming took 0 bases from V and 5 from J, leaving 10 bases between them. The CDR3 coding sequence is TGTGCCAGCAGCCAAGAGGGTGAAGGGACCGGGGAGCTGTTTTTT. This gives the protein CASSQEGEGTGELFF.

This chain joins TRBV7-2 and TRBJ1-1, with D maybe TRBD1 (6 bases). CDR3 length equals 15 residues. V was pared by 3 bases and J by 4 bases, with 15 bases between. Germline values: CDR1 SGHTA, CDR2 FQGNSA. DNA for the CDR3: TGTGCCAGCAGCTTTACAGGGAGGGCGGGCACTGAAGCTTTCTTT. Protein product: CASSFTGRAGTEAFF.

The table lists this clone with a count of one. The chain couples TRBV27 to TRBJ2-3; TRBD2 matches at 11 bases. CDR1 is MNHEY, CDR2 SMNVEV, per germline (reference sequence). This CDR3 is 16 amino acids long. J gave up 9 bases and V 5 bases, and 13 bases lay outside the gene matches. The CDR3 is CASSPRLAGGILTQYF. DNA for the CDR3: TGTGCCAGCAGTCCTCGGCTAGCGGGGGGAATTTTGACGCAGTATTTT.

This sequence joins TRBV19 and TRBJ2-5, with 12 positions matching TRBD2. V lost 5 bases, J lost 5 bases, and 6 bases stayed unmatched. The CDR3 contains 15 residues. The germline V gene encodes CDR1 LNHDA and CDR2 SQIVND (reference sequence). The CDR3 protein is CASSPGLAGTETQYF. DNA of the CDR3: TGTGCCAGTAGTCCAGGACTAGCGGGGACTGAGACCCAGTACTTC.

The chain joins TRBV13 to TRBJ2-5, with TRBD2 matching over 8 bases. V trimming: 4 bases; J trimming: 2 bases; junction bases outside the gene matches: 9. This CDR3 has 16 residues. Germline values: CDR1 PRHDT, CDR2 FYEKMQ (reference sequence). The CDR3: CASSYLGGGTQETQYF. The CDR3, as DNA: TGTGCCAGCAGCTACCTCGGCGGGGGGACTCAAGAGACCCAGTACTTC.

V gene TRBV19 combines with J gene TRBJ1-5, with D perhaps TRBD1 (6 bases). The germline CDR1 and CDR2 sequences are LNHDA and SQIVND (reference sequence). Trimming shortened V by 5 bases and J by 2 bases, and 13 bases separated the two germline ends. This CDR3 region has 15 residues. This CDR3 reads CASSVTGKGNQPQHF. For the CDR3, the DNA is TGTGCCAGTAGTGTTACAGGGAAAGGCAATCAGCCCCAGCATTTT.

The chain joins TRBV7-8 to TRBJ2-1, with D maybe TRBD1 (6 bases). Trimming cost V 4 bases and J 8 bases, with 21 bases left between them. CDR1 is SGHVS, CDR2 FQNEAQ, per germline. The CDR3 extends over 16 amino acids. The DNA for the CDR3 is TGTGCCAGCAGCTCAACCGGGACACCCGAGGACGATGAGCAGTTCTTC. This sequence encodes CASSSTGTPEDDEQFF.

This clone was counted between two and nine times. This chain joins TRBV13 and TRBJ2-7; D is unclear. Germline CDR1 reads PRHDT; CDR2 reads FYEKMQ (reference sequence). The V gene lost 3 bases and the J gene lost 1 base, with 7 bases spanning the gap. CDR3 length: 13 amino acids. The CDR3 spells CASSFRSSYEQYF. The CDR3, as DNA: TGTGCCAGCAGCTTTAGGTCTTCCTACGAGCAGTACTTC.

This chain connects TRBV7-3 to TRBJ2-2; D possibly uses TRBD1 or TRBD2 (6 bases each). Trimming shortened V by 5 bases and J by 0 bases, and 16 bases separated the two germline ends. The germline V gene encodes CDR1 SGHTA and CDR2 FQGTGA. This CDR3 comprises 17 residues. The CDR3 is CASSQSLGGSNTGELFF. The CDR3, as DNA: TGTGCCAGCAGCCAGAGTCTGGGGGGCTCGAACACCGGGGAGCTGTTTTTT.

The J gene is TRBJ2-2, the V gene TRBV29-1; a weak D match, TRBD2 (6 bases). The CDR3 has 16 amino acids. V was cut by 7 bases and J by 4 bases, with 22 bases left in between. Looked up from germline, CDR1 is SQVTM and CDR2 is ANQGSEA. In DNA, the CDR3 is TGCAGCGGGTCCTTGGTGGGGGGAGGTGGCACCGGGGAGCTGTTTTTT. It is translated as CSGSLVGGGGTGELFF.

A few counts support this clone. The rearrangement uses TRBV2 and TRBJ1-1, with D hard to call. V gave up 4 bases and J gave up 2 bases, with 14 bases separating them. CDR1 is SNHLY, CDR2 FYNNEI, per germline. This CDR3 has 15 amino acids. CDR3: CASSVWSGRNTEAFF. CDR3 DNA sequence: TGTGCCAGCAGTGTTTGGTCTGGGCGAAACACTGAAGCTTTCTTT. The whole variable domain, remainder taken from reference TRBV2 and TRBJ1-1, is EPEVTQTPSHQVTQMGQEVILRCVPISNHLYFYWYRQILGQKVEFLVSFYNNEISEKSEIFDDQFSVERPDGSNFTLKIRSTKLEDSAMYFCASSVWSGRNTEAFFGQGTRLTVV.

This rearrangement joins TRBV19 to TRBJ1-1, with D tentatively TRBD1 (5 bases). The germline V gene has CDR1 LNHDA and CDR2 SQIVND (reference sequence). Trimming took 8 bases from V and 5 from J, leaving 18 bases between them. This CDR3 is built from 14 residues. CDR3 sequence reads: CASASGGFGTEAFF. CDR3 DNA: TGTGCCAGTGCGTCGGGGGGATTTGGGACTGAAGCTTTCTTT.